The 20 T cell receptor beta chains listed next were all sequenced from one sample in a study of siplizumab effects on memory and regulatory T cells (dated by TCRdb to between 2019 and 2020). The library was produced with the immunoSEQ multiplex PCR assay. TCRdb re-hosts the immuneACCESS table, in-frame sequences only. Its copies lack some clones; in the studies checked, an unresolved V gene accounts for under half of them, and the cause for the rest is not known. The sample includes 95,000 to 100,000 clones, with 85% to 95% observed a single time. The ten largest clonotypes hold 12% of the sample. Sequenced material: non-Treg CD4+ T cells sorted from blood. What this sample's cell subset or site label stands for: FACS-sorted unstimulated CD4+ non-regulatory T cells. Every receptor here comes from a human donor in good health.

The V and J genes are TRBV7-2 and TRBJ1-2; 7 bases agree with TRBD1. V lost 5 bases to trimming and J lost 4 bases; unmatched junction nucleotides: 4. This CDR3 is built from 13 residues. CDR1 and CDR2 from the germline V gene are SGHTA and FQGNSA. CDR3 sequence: CASSGGGSYGYTF. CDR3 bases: TGTGCCAGCAGCGGAGGGGGCAGCTATGGCTACACCTTC.

CDR3 region: CASSPRTSGRAWETQYF. In nucleotides, the CDR3 is TGTGCCAGCAGTCCTCGGACTAGCGGGAGGGCCTGGGAGACCCAGTACTTC. This chain connects TRBV28 to TRBJ2-5, with TRBD2 matching over 15 bases. This CDR3 comprises 17 residues. Germline assignment: CDR1 MDHEN and CDR2 SYDVKM. The V gene end was trimmed by 5 bases and the J gene end by 5 bases; junction bases not matched to a gene: 9. Together with reference TRBV28 and TRBJ2-5, the CDR3 gives the full variable domain: DVKVTQSSRYLVKRTGEKVFLECVQDMDHENMFWYRQDPGLGLRLIYFSYDVKMKEKGDIPEGYSVSREKKERFSLILESASTNQTSMYLCASSPRTSGRAWETQYFGPGTRLLVL.

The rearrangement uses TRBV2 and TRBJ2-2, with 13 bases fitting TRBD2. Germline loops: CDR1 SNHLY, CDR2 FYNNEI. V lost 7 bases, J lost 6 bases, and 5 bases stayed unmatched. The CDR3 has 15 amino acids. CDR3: CASIRTSGSAGELFF. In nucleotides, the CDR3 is TGTGCCAGCATCAGGACTAGCGGGAGCGCCGGGGAGCTGTTTTTT. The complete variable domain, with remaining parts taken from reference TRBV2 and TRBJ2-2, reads EPEVTQTPSHQVTQMGQEVILRCVPISNHLYFYWYRQILGQKVEFLVSFYNNEISEKSEIFDDQFSVERPDGSNFTLKIRSTKLEDSAMYFCASIRTSGSAGELFFGEGSRLTVL.

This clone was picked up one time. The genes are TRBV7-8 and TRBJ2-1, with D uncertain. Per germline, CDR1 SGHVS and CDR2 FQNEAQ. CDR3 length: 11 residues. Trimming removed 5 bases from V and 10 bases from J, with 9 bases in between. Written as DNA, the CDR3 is TGTGCCAGCAGCCTCGGACGCGAGCAGTTCTTC. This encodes CASSLGREQFF.

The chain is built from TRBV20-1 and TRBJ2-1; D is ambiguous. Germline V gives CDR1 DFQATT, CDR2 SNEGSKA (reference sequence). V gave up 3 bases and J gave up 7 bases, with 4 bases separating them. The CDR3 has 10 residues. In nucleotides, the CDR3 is TGCAGTGCTAGGACGAATGAGCAGTTCTTC. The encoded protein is CSARTNEQFF.

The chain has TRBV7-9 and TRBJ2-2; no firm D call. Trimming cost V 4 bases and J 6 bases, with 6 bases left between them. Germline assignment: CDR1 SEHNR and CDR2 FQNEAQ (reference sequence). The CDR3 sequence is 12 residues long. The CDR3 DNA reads TGTGCCAGCAGCTACGCGGCCGGGGAGCTGTTTTTT. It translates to CASSYAAGELFF. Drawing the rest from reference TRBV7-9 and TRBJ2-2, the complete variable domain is DTGVSQNPRHKITKRGQNVTFRCDPISEHNRLYWYRQTLGQGPEFLTYFQNEAQLEKSRLLSDRFSAERPKGSFSTLEIQRTEQGDSAMYLCASSYAAGELFFGEGSRLTVL.

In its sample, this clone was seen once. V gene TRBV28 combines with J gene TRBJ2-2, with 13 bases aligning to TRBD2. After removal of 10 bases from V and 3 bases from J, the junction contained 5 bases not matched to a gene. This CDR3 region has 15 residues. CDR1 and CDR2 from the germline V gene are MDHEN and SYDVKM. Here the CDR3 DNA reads TGTGCCATCCCTGGACTAGCGGGAGACACCGGGGAGCTGTTTTTT. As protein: CAIPGLAGDTGELFF. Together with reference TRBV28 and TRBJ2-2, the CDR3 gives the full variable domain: DVKVTQSSRYLVKRTGEKVFLECVQDMDHENMFWYRQDPGLGLRLIYFSYDVKMKEKGDIPEGYSVSREKKERFSLILESASTNQTSMYLCAIPGLAGDTGELFFGEGSRLTVL.

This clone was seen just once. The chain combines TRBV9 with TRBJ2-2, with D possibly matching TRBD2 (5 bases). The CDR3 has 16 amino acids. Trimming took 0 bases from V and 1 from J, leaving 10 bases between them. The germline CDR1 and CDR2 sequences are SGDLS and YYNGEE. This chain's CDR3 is CASSVGSRVNTGELFF. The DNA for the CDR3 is TGTGCCAGCAGCGTAGGATCGCGGGTGAACACCGGGGAGCTGTTTTTT.

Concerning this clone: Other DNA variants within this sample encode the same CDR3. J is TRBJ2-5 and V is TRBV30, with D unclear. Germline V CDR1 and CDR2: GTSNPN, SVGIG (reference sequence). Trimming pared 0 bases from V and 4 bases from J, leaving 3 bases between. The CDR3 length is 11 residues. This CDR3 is CAWSVGETQYF. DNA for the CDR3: TGTGCCTGGAGTGTAGGAGAGACCCAGTACTTC.

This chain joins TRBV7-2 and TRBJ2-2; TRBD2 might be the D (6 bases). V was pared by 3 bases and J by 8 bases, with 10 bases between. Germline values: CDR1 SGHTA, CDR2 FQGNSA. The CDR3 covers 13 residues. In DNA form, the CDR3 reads TGTGCCAGCAGCTTCTTAGCGGCTGGGGAGCTGTTTTTT. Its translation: CASSFLAAGELFF. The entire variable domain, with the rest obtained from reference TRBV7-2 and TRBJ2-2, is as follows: GAGVSQSPSNKVTEKGKDVELRCDPISGHTALYWYRQSLGQGLEFLIYFQGNSAPDKSGLPSDRFSAERTGGSVSTLTIQRTQQEDSAVYLCASSFLAAGELFFGEGSRLTVL.

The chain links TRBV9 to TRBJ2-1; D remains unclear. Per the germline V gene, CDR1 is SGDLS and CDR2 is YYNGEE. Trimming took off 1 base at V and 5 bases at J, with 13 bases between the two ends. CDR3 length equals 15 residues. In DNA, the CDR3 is TGTGCCAGCAGCGTAAGGCCTATCCGGGACAATGAGCAGTTCTTC. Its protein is CASSVRPIRDNEQFF. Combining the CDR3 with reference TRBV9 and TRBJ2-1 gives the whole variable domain DSGVTQTPKHLITATGQRVTLRCSPRSGDLSVYWYQQSLDQGLQFLIQYYNGEERAKGNILERFSAQQFPDLHSELNLSSLELGDSALYFCASSVRPIRDNEQFFGPGTRLTVL.

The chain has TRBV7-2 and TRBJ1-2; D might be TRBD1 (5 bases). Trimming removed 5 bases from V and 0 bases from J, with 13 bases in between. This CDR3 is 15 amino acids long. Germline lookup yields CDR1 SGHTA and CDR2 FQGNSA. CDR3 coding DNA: TGTGCCAGCAGCCGGTTCCAGGGCACTAACTATGGCTACACCTTC. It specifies CASSRFQGTNYGYTF. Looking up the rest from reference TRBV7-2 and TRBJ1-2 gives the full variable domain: GAGVSQSPSNKVTEKGKDVELRCDPISGHTALYWYRQSLGQGLEFLIYFQGNSAPDKSGLPSDRFSAERTGGSVSTLTIQRTQQEDSAVYLCASSRFQGTNYGYTFGSGTRLTVV.

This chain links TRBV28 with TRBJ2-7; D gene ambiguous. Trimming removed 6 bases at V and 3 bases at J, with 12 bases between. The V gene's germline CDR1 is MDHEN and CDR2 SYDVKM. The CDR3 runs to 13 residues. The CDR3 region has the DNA TGTGCCAGCAGCCGAGGAACCCTCTACGAGCAGTACTTC. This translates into CASSRGTLYEQYF.

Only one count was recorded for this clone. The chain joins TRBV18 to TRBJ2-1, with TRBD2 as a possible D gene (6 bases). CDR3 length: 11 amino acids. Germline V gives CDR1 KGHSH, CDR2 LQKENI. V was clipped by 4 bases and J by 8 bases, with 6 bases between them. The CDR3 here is CASSRGDEQFF. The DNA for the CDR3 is TGTGCCAGCTCACGGGGGGATGAGCAGTTCTTC.

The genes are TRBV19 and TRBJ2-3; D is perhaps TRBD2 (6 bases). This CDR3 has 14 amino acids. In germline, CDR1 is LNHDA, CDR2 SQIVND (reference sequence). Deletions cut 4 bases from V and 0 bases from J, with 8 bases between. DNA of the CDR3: TGTGCCAGTAGTACACGGGAGAGCACAGATACGCAGTATTTT. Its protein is CASSTRESTDTQYF.

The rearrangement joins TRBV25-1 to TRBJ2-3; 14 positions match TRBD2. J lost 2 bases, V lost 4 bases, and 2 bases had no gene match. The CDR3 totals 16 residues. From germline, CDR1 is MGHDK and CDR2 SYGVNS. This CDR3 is CASSGGLAGVTDTQYF. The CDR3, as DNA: TGTGCCAGCAGTGGGGGACTAGCGGGAGTCACAGATACGCAGTATTTT.

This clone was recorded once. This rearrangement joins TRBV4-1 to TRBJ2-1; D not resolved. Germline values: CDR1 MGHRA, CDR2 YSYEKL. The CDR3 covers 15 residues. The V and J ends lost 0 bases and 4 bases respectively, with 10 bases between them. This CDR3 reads CASSQDDVAYNEQFF. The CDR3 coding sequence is TGCGCCAGCAGCCAAGACGACGTGGCATACAATGAGCAGTTCTTC.

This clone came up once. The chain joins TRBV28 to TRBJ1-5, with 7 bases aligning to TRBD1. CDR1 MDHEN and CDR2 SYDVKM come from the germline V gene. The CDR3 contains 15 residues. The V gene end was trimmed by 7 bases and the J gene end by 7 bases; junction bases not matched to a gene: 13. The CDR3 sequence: CASTLLPGQWQPQHF. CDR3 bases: TGTGCCAGCACCCTATTACCGGGACAGTGGCAGCCCCAGCATTTT.

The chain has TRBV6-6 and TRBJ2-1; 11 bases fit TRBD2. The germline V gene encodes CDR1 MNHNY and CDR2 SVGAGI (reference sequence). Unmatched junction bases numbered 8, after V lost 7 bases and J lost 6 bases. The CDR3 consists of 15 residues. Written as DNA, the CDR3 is TGTGCCAGCAAAAATAGCGGGAGGGCCTCCAATGAGCAGTTCTTC. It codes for CASKNSGRASNEQFF.

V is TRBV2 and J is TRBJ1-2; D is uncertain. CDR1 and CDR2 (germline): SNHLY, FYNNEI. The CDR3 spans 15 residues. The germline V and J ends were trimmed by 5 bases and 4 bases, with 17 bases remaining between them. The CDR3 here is CASSRYKDGPYGYTF. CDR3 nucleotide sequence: TGTGCCAGCAGTAGATATAAGGACGGTCCCTATGGCTACACCTTC.